What follows is one TCR beta chain and its context. Its antigen is still unknown. This sample was taken from a study of CD8+ T cells in alopecia areata. Overall study results and limits: Many expanded lesional clones remained in scalp and blood on tofacitinib. Lesional tissue from the scalp (especially in alopecia totalis/universalis) showed higher clonality than normal scalp.

Treatment: oral pan-JAK inhibitor, 5-10 mg twice daily. Patients with alopecia areata provided lesional scalp punch biopsies as well as peripheral blood. The authors sorted CD4+ and CD8+ T cells from PBMCs. V shed 3 bases and J shed 1 base, with 15 bases lying between them. Germline CDR1 GTSNPN, CDR2 SVGIG (reference sequence). The CDR3 totals 15 residues. RNA, once extracted, was reverse transcribed into cDNA for use as the sequencing template. Only in-frame clones appear in the TCRdb table, and some are missing; sequencing was by immunoSEQ multiplex PCR. The sample yields 90,000 to 120,000 clones, less than 90% seen once.

This material consisted of CD8+ T cells sorted from blood, taken at week 24, from a patient treated with tofacitinib. This receptor was obtained from a human donor with alopecia areata. V gene TRBV30 combines with J gene TRBJ1-1; a weak D match, TRBD1 (6 bases). CDR3 region: CAWRTPGGANTEAFF. For the CDR3, the DNA is TGTGCCTGGAGGACCCCCGGGGGGGCGAACACTGAAGCTTTCTTT.